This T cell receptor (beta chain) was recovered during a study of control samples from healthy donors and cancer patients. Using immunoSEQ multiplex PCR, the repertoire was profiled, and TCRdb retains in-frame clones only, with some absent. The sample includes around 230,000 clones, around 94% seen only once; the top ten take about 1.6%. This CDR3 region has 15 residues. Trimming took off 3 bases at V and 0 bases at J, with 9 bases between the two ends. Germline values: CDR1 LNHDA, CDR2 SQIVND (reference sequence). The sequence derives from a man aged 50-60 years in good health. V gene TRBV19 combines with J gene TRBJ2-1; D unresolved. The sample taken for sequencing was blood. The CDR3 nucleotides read TGTGCCAGTAGTATTGTTCCCTACTCCTACAATGAGCAGTTCTTC. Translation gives CASSIVPYSYNEQFF.